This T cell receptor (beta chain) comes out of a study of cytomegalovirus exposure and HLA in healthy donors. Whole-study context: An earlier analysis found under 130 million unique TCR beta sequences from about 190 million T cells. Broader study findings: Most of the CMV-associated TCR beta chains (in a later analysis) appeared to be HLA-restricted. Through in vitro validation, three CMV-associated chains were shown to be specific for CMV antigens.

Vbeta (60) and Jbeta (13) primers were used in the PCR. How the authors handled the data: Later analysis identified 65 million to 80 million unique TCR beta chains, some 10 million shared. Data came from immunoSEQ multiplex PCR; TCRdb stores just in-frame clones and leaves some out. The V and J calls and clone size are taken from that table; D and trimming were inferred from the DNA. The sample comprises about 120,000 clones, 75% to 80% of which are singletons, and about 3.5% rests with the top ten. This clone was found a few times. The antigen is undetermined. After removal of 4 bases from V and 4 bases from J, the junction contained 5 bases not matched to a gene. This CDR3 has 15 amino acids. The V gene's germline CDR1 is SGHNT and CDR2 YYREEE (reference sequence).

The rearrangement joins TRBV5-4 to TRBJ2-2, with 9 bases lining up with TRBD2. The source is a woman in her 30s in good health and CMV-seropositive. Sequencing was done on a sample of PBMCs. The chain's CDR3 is CASSPGTSLTGELFF. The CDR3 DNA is TGTGCCAGCAGCCCTGGGACTAGCCTCACCGGGGAGCTGTTTTTT.